Listed below are T cell receptor beta chains from one sample, sequenced in a study of blood T cell repertoires in COVID-19. The repertoire was sequenced with immunoSEQ multiplex PCR; TCRdb's copy has only in-frame clones and lacks some. Of roughly 140,000 clones in the sample, about nine tenths were seen once. Sequenced sample: PBMCs or T cells enriched from blood (not recorded which). The receptors originated from a man aged 55 to 70 who had recovered from COVID-19. The CDR3 runs from the conserved cysteine through the conserved F or W. A D gene is named only where the DNA matches it firmly. Part of the rows lack a size; the others show once, few, many or a class for expanded clones.

clone size | J gene | V gene | D gene | CDR3 protein | CDR3 DNA
NA | TRBJ2-7 | TRBV20-1 | NA | CSASNSAGNYEQYF | TGCAGTGCTAGTAATTCAGCGGGCAACTACGAGCAGTACTTC
NA | TRBJ2-7 | TRBV5-1 | NA | CASSVGLAAYEQYF | TGCGCCAGCAGCGTTGGTCTGGCAGCCTACGAGCAGTACTTC
NA | TRBJ1-5 | TRBV19 | TRBD1 | CASRDRVNQPQHF | TGTGCCAGTAGGGACAGGGTAAACCAGCCCCAGCATTTT
NA | TRBJ1-6 | TRBV7-6 | NA | CASSATGSSYNSPLHF | TGTGCCAGCAGCGCTACAGGGAGCTCCTATAATTCACCCCTCCACTTT
NA | TRBJ1-2 | TRBV7-9 | TRBD1 | CASSLGGQSSYGYTF | TGTGCCAGCAGCTTAGGGGGACAGTCCTCATATGGCTACACCTTC
once | TRBJ2-7 | TRBV4-2 | NA | CASSQENAAAYEQYF | TGTGCCAGCAGCCAAGAAAACGCGGCGGCCTACGAGCAGTACTTC
NA | TRBJ2-1 | TRBV2 | NA | CASRISLAAYNEQFF | TGTGCCAGCAGAATCTCGTTGGCGGCATACAATGAGCAGTTCTTC
NA | TRBJ2-2 | TRBV5-4 | TRBD2 | CASTRFRSGGTGELFF | TGTGCCAGCACCCGATTCCGATCGGGGGGCACCGGGGAGCTGTTTTTT
NA | TRBJ1-4 | TRBV5-6 | TRBD1 | CASSFDRVDEKLFF | TGTGCCAGCAGCTTCGACAGGGTGGATGAAAAACTGTTTTTT
NA | TRBJ2-1 | TRBV6-2/TRBV6-3 | TRBD2 | CASSYQRGSSYNEQFF | TGTGCCAGCAGTTATCAGCGGGGGAGCTCCTACAATGAGCAGTTCTTC
NA | TRBJ2-5 | TRBV5-6 | TRBD2 | CASSLVGSGWTQYF | TGTGCCAGCAGCTTGGTCGGTAGCGGGTGGACTCAGTACTTC
once | TRBJ1-5 | TRBV6-4 | TRBD1 | CASSETGAFDQPQHF | TGTGCCAGCAGTGAAACAGGGGCTTTTGATCAGCCCCAGCATTTT
NA | TRBJ1-2 | TRBV5-1 | NA | CASSLGGPSNYGYTF | TGCGCCAGCAGCTTGGGGGGGCCCAGCAACTATGGCTACACCTTC
NA | TRBJ2-3 | TRBV15 | TRBD2 | CATSRDQLGSGLTDTQYF | TGTGCCACCAGCAGAGATCAGTTAGGTAGCGGGCTCACAGATACGCAGTATTTT
once | TRBJ1-3 | TRBV7-9 | NA | CASSLQGSGNTIYF | TGTGCCAGCAGCTTACAGGGTTCTGGAAACACCATATATTTT
NA | TRBJ2-1 | TRBV19 | NA | CASKNALAFGEQFF | TGTGCCAGTAAAAACGCCCTAGCTTTTGGTGAGCAGTTCTTC
NA | TRBJ1-3 | TRBV6-5 | NA | CASRISRGSGNTIYF | TGTGCCAGCAGAATTTCCAGGGGTTCGGGAAACACCATATATTTT
NA | TRBJ2-2 | TRBV5-4 | TRBD2 | CASSSQLAGAGGELFF | TGTGCCAGCAGCTCACAACTAGCGGGAGCGGGCGGGGAGCTGTTTTTT
NA | TRBJ2-3 | TRBV5-6 | NA | CASSGLGQGTADTQYF | TGTGCCAGCAGCGGCCTGGGGCAGGGGACCGCAGATACGCAGTATTTT
NA | TRBJ1-1 | TRBV28 | NA | CASSLLQGLGNTEAFF | TGTGCCAGCAGTTTATTACAGGGATTAGGGAACACTGAAGCTTTCTTT
NA | TRBJ2-1 | TRBV29-1 | NA | CSVERGSSYNEQFF | TGCAGCGTTGAACGAGGGAGCTCCTACAATGAGCAGTTCTTC
once | TRBJ1-1 | TRBV12-3/TRBV12-4 | NA | CASRLLREAFF | TGTGCCAGCAGGCTTCTCAGGGAAGCTTTCTTT
NA | TRBJ2-7 | TRBV2 | TRBD2 | CASNLGGSSYEQYF | TGTGCCAGCAACTTGGGCGGGAGCTCCTACGAGCAGTACTTC
NA | TRBJ1-4 | TRBV7-9 | NA | CASSARPTGAYATNEKLFF | TGTGCCAGCAGCGCCCGACCGACAGGCGCGTATGCAACTAATGAAAAACTGTTTTTT
NA | TRBJ2-7 | TRBV20-1 | NA | CSARSGYEQYF | TGCAGTGCTAGGTCCGGGTACGAGCAGTACTTC
few | TRBJ2-1 | TRBV4-1 | NA | CASSQEGARGGNEQFF | TGCGCCAGCAGCCAAGAAGGGGCAAGGGGAGGCAATGAGCAGTTCTTC
once | TRBJ1-6 | TRBV4-1 | TRBD1 | CASSSGTVNSPLHF | TGCGCCAGCAGCTCCGGGACAGTTAATTCACCCCTCCACTTT
once | TRBJ2-2 | TRBV5-1 | NA | CASSFADSENTGELFF | TGCGCCAGCAGCTTCGCGGACAGCGAGAACACCGGGGAGCTGTTTTTT
once | TRBJ2-5 | TRBV5-8 | TRBD2 | CASSLVSGLRETQYF | TGTGCCAGCAGCTTGGTTTCGGGACTACGAGAGACCCAGTACTTC
NA | TRBJ2-2 | TRBV20-1 | NA | CSASRGSATGELFF | TGCAGTGCTAGTAGGGGGAGCGCCACCGGGGAGCTGTTTTTT
NA | TRBJ1-2 | TRBV19 | TRBD1 | CASNQDRVDGYTF | TGTGCCAGTAATCAAGACAGGGTCGATGGCTACACCTTC
once | TRBJ1-6 | TRBV2 | NA | CASVQGSNSPLHF | TGTGCCAGCGTACAGGGTTCAAATTCACCCCTCCACTTT
NA | TRBJ2-7 | TRBV13 | TRBD2 | CATQLAGDYEQYF | TGTGCCACCCAACTAGCGGGGGACTACGAGCAGTACTTC
NA | TRBJ1-1 | TRBV29-1 | TRBD1 | CSVADRGVTEAFF | TGCAGCGTAGCGGACAGGGGAGTCACTGAAGCTTTCTTT
NA | TRBJ1-5 | TRBV18 | TRBD1 | CASSPLPGGIDQPQHF | TGTGCCAGCTCACCACTCCCAGGGGGCATCGATCAGCCCCAGCATTTT
NA | TRBJ1-2 | TRBV6-5 | TRBD1 | CASSLGQGASYGYTF | TGTGCCAGCAGTCTAGGACAGGGGGCTTCCTATGGCTACACCTTC
NA | TRBJ2-1 | TRBV18 | TRBD2 | CASSRRTRDNEQFF | TGTGCCAGCTCTCGAAGGACTAGAGACAATGAGCAGTTCTTC
NA | TRBJ1-2 | TRBV13 | TRBD1 | CASSRGQLIYGYTF | TGTGCCAGCAGTCGGGGACAGCTCATCTATGGCTACACCTTC
NA | TRBJ1-6 | TRBV2 | NA | CASSDSGQLINSPLHF | TGTGCCAGCAGTGACTCCGGACAGCTAATTAATTCACCCCTCCACTTT
NA | TRBJ2-7 | TRBV27 | TRBD2 | CASSFSGGGSYEQYF | TGTGCCAGCAGTTTTTCGGGGGGTGGTTCCTACGAGCAGTACTTC
NA | TRBJ1-6 | TRBV14 | NA | CASSQGRDWGRFNSPLHF | TGTGCCAGCAGCCAAGGGCGAGATTGGGGCAGATTTAATTCACCCCTCCACTTT
few | TRBJ1-2 | TRBV3-1/TRBV3-2 | NA | CASSRSRTAAYGYTF | TGTGCCAGCAGCCGATCCAGGACAGCCGCCTATGGCTACACCTTC
NA | TRBJ2-3 | TRBV3-1/TRBV3-2 | TRBD2 | CASSQARTSGSSDTQYF | TGTGCCAGCAGCCAAGCCAGGACTAGCGGTTCATCAGATACGCAGTATTTT
NA | TRBJ2-5 | TRBV14 | TRBD2 | CASSGLAASETQYF | TGTGCCAGCAGCGGGCTAGCGGCGTCGGAGACCCAGTACTTC
NA | TRBJ2-1 | TRBV7-9 | TRBD2 | CASSPSGRAWNEQFF | TGTGCCAGCAGCCCGAGCGGGAGGGCCTGGAATGAGCAGTTCTTC
NA | TRBJ2-2 | TRBV3-1/TRBV3-2 | TRBD2 | CASIKREGTGELFF | TGTGCCAGCATTAAGCGGGAGGGTACCGGGGAGCTGTTTTTT
NA | TRBJ1-4 | TRBV2 | NA | CASSESGTAGEKLFF | TGTGCCAGCAGTGAATCCGGGACGGCGGGGGAAAAACTGTTTTTT
NA | TRBJ2-5 | TRBV7-7 | TRBD2 | CASSLGLVQETQYF | TGTGCCAGCAGCTTGGGACTAGTCCAAGAGACCCAGTACTTC
NA | TRBJ2-7 | TRBV3-1/TRBV3-2 | NA | CASSQEPQGSEEF | TGTGCCAGCAGCCAAGAGCCACAAGGCTCGGAGGAGTTC
NA | TRBJ1-5 | TRBV19 | TRBD1 | CATSSGTGDYSNQPQHF | TGTGCCACCTCTTCCGGGACAGGAGATTATAGCAATCAGCCCCAGCATTTT
few | TRBJ1-5 | TRBV10-2 | NA | CASGGRNQPQHF | TGCGCCAGCGGCGGGCGCAATCAGCCCCAGCATTTT
NA | TRBJ1-2 | TRBV4-1 | TRBD1 | CASSPDRGDYGYTF | TGCGCCAGCAGCCCGGACAGGGGCGATTATGGCTACACCTTC
NA | TRBJ1-4 | TRBV7-9 | NA | CASSSFEKLFF | TGTGCCAGCAGCTCCTTCGAAAAACTGTTTTTT
NA | TRBJ1-5 | TRBV28 | TRBD1 | CASSPPSPGTGLSQPQHF | TGTGCCAGCAGTCCACCCAGCCCCGGGACAGGGTTAAGTCAGCCCCAGCATTTT
few | TRBJ2-1 | TRBV5-1 | NA | CASSTGLYEFF | TGCGCCAGCAGTACGGGACTTTATGAGTTCTTC
NA | TRBJ1-5 | TRBV30 | TRBD1 | CAWSAGTGIEWAQHF | TGTGCCTGGAGTGCGGGGACAGGGATTGAGTGGGCCCAGCATTTT
NA | TRBJ2-6 | TRBV24-1 | NA | CATSDTGSGANVLTF | TGTGCCACCAGTGATACAGGGTCTGGGGCCAACGTCCTGACTTTC